This T cell receptor (beta chain) was profiled in a study of cytomegalovirus exposure and HLA in healthy donors. The wider study: For the approximately 410 genotyped donors, more than 80% fell within the Caucasian-associated ancestry cluster.

Whole-study findings and limits: Later on, an analysis tied 15,000 to 20,000 TCR beta sequences to HLA alleles at 0.05 false discovery rate.

The study ran its PCR with 60 Vbeta and 13 Jbeta primers. Assay used: immunoSEQ multiplex PCR; TCRdb lists only in-frame clones, some missing. The table records over 130,000 clones, roughly three fifths of them present only once. Looked up from germline, CDR1 is MGHRA and CDR2 is YSYEKL. Trimming took 4 bases from V and 7 from J, leaving 10 bases between them. This CDR3 is 12 amino acids long. In the case of this clone: The antigen is undetermined.

The chain has TRBV4-1 and TRBJ1-2; TRBD1 is a possible D gene (6 bases). This clonotype was obtained from a woman aged 55-69 years in good health and CMV-seronegative. Sequencing input: PBMCs. Here the CDR3 DNA reads TGCGCCAGCAGCCTAGTGGGGGCTGGCTACACCTTC. Translation gives CASSLVGAGYTF.